These 18 T cell receptor beta chains originate from one sample sequenced in a study of blood T cell repertoires in COVID-19. Measured with immunoSEQ multiplex PCR; TCRdb has only the in-frame clones, and not every one. The table lists about 260,000 clones, 88% of them singletons, with around 0.7% in the top ten. The source material was peripheral blood. The receptors come from a human donor in a cohort sampled during active COVID-19.

The J gene is TRBJ1-5, the V gene TRBV6-2 or TRBV6-3, with TRBD1 matching over 9 bases. CDR3 length: 14 residues. The V segment lost 4 bases and the J segment 6 bases; nucleotides outside the gene matches: 4. Germline V gene sequence: CDR1 MNHEY, CDR2 SVGEGT. The CDR3 DNA is TGTGCCAGCAGTTGGACAGGGGCAGGTCAGCCCCAGCATTTT. This sequence encodes CASSWTGAGQPQHF.

CDR3 bases: TGTGCCAGCAGCTTAGGGGGACTCCACTCCTACGAGCAGTACTTC. This gives the protein CASSLGGLHSYEQYF. The rearrangement uses TRBV7-2 and TRBJ2-7; tentatively, D is TRBD2 (6 bases). This CDR3 has 15 residues. Germline V CDR1 and CDR2: SGHTA, FQGNSA. The V end lost 1 base, the J end lost 0 bases, and 10 bases lay between the germline ends.

This clone was counted between two and nine times. The V and J genes are TRBV28 and TRBJ1-2, with D maybe TRBD1 (6 bases). The V and J ends lost 4 bases and 8 bases respectively, with 20 bases between them. The CDR3 runs 15 residues. Germline V gives CDR1 MDHEN, CDR2 SYDVKM. For the CDR3, the DNA is TGTGCCAGCAGTTCTATGGGGGCCCAGGGAACAGGCTACACCTTC. Translation gives CASSSMGAQGTGYTF.

The rearrangement uses TRBV5-1 and TRBJ2-7, with D perhaps matching TRBD1 (6 bases). Germline values: CDR1 SGHRS, CDR2 YFSETQ. Trimming left V 2 bases short and J 5 bases short, with 17 bases between. This CDR3 contains 15 residues. In DNA, the CDR3 is TGCGCCAGCAGCTTCCAACTACAGGGATTTGACGAGCAGTACTTC. Its protein is CASSFQLQGFDEQYF.

The gene calls are TRBV27 and TRBJ1-3; 7 nucleotides agree with TRBD1. The CDR3 has 15 amino acids. V trimming: 5 bases; J trimming: 5 bases; junction bases outside the gene matches: 9. Germline V gene lookup returns CDR1 MNHEY and CDR2 SMNVEV (reference sequence). The CDR3 nucleotides read TGTGCCAGCAGTCCGGGGAGAGGGGGCAGAAACACCATATATTTT. Protein sequence: CASSPGRGGRNTIYF.

The chain carries TRBV7-3 and TRBJ2-1; weak D call: TRBD2 (5 bases). The CDR3 is 15 residues long. Germline lookup yields CDR1 SGHTA and CDR2 FQGTGA. The V and J ends lost 3 bases and 5 bases respectively, with 14 bases between them. The CDR3 protein is CASSLVGGSNNEQFF. In DNA, the CDR3 is TGTGCCAGCAGCTTGGTGGGCGGGTCTAACAATGAGCAGTTCTTC.

J is TRBJ1-2 and V is TRBV7-3, with TRBD1 identical over 7 bases. Germline V CDR1 and CDR2: SGHTA, FQGTGA. The CDR3 extends over 13 amino acids. V lost 3 bases and J lost 6; bases outside the gene matches: 4. Here the CDR3 DNA reads TGTGCCAGCAGCTTTCAGGGGGTACATGGCTACACCTTC. Its protein is CASSFQGVHGYTF.

The chain carries TRBV4-3 and TRBJ1-2; D may be TRBD1 (5 bases). Between the trimmed V and J ends, which lost 4 bases and 7 bases, there was a span of 19 bases. CDR1 LGHNA and CDR2 YSLEER come from the germline V gene. This CDR3 has 15 residues. The CDR3 nucleotides are TGCGCCAGCAGCCCCCGGCCGGGGGTGGTCGGTGGCTACACCTTC. Translating it yields CASSPRPGVVGGYTF.

This clone was counted only a few times. This chain links TRBV5-1 with TRBJ2-1, with 10 positions matching TRBD1. Germline-derived CDR1 and CDR2 are SGHRS and YFSETQ. The CDR3 extends over 15 amino acids. The J segment lost 7 bases and the V segment lost 1 base, leaving 5 bases of the junction unmatched. CDR3 sequence: CASSLRDRGRNEQFF. CDR3 nucleotides: TGCGCCAGCAGCTTGCGGGACAGGGGAAGAAATGAGCAGTTCTTC.

The chain is built from TRBV3-1 (or the pseudogene TRBV3-2) and TRBJ1-3; the match to TRBD1 covers 7 bases. V was pared by 2 bases and J by 2 bases, with 3 bases of the junction left unmatched. There are 15 residues in the CDR3. Looked up from germline, CDR1 is LGHDT and CDR2 is YNNKEL (reference sequence). In nucleotides, the CDR3 is TGTGCCAGCAGCCAACAGGGGGGCCCTGGAAACACCATATATTTT. Amino acid sequence: CASSQQGGPGNTIYF.

The rearrangement joins TRBV6-5 to TRBJ1-1, with 7 bases aligning to TRBD1. Germline values: CDR1 MNHEY, CDR2 SVGAGI. After removal of 2 bases from V and 4 bases from J, the junction contained 10 bases not matched to a gene. The CDR3 length is 16 residues. This CDR3 is CASSYKVVAGGTEAFF. The CDR3 nucleotides read TGTGCCAGCAGTTACAAGGTGGTTGCAGGGGGCACTGAAGCTTTCTTT.

The V call is TRBV25-1, the J call TRBJ2-2; D is possibly TRBD1 (5 bases). This CDR3 has 17 residues. Germline CDR1 is MGHDK and CDR2 is SYGVNS. With 3 bases removed from V and 0 bases from J, the gap between germline ends came to 14 bases. CDR3 nucleotides: TGTGCCAGCAGTGAGAGGCCAGGGCTATCGAACACCGGGGAGCTGTTTTTT. Its translation: CASSERPGLSNTGELFF.

The chain links TRBV18 to TRBJ1-5, with D unclear. Germline V gene data show CDR1 as KGHSH and CDR2 as LQKENI. This CDR3 is 15 amino acids long. Trimming took 6 bases from V and 7 from J, leaving 19 bases between them. CDR3 in DNA: TGTGCCAGCTCCCCGGCGGTGGCCCTAGGACAGCCCCAGCATTTT. As protein: CASSPAVALGQPQHF.

In nucleotides, the CDR3 is TGCGCCAGCAGCCAAGATCTTGGCAGGGAAGCTTTCTTT. It codes for CASSQDLGREAFF. The V and J genes are TRBV4-3 and TRBJ1-1; the D is unclear. Germline CDR1 reads LGHNA; CDR2 reads YSLEER. The V end lost 0 bases, the J end lost 8 bases, and 10 bases lay between the germline ends. The CDR3 extends over 13 amino acids.

This chain connects TRBV19 to TRBJ2-6, with a possible D match to TRBD1 (6 bases). V was cut by 7 bases and J by 2 bases, with 15 bases left in between. There are 16 residues in the CDR3. Germline V lookup: CDR1 LNHDA, CDR2 SQIVND (reference sequence). The CDR3 loop is CASTSSHRAGANVLTF. For the CDR3, the DNA is TGTGCCAGTACTAGTTCCCACAGGGCTGGGGCCAACGTCCTGACTTTC.

This clone was seen a single time. The rearrangement links TRBV7-3 to TRBJ2-1; weak D call: TRBD1 (5 bases). Germline CDR1 and CDR2: SGHTA and FQGTGA. The CDR3 runs 13 residues. Trimming removed 3 bases from V and 6 bases from J, with 9 bases in between. CDR3 region: CASSFQGSNEQFF. DNA for the CDR3: TGTGCCAGCAGCTTCCAGGGATCCAATGAGCAGTTCTTC.

The CDR3 DNA sequence: TGTGCCAGCAGCCCTGACCGGGACAGGGGGCGCCGGTATGGCTACACCTTC. Encoded protein: CASSPDRDRGRRYGYTF. The V call is TRBV27, the J call TRBJ1-2; 12 bases line up with TRBD1. Germline CDR1 and CDR2: MNHEY and SMNVEV (reference sequence). V dropped 6 bases and J dropped 5; count of bases not matched to a gene: 13. The CDR3 totals 17 residues.

The rearrangement joins TRBV7-9 to TRBJ1-5, with 9 bases matching TRBD1. Trimming removed 4 bases from V and 7 bases from J; junction bases left unmatched: 14. Germline V CDR1 and CDR2: SEHNR, FQNEAQ (reference sequence). The CDR3 totals 17 residues. CDR3 nucleotides: TGTGCCAGCAGCTCCGCGGTGGGACAGGGATTTAAACAGCCCCAGCATTTT. This sequence encodes CASSSAVGQGFKQPQHF.